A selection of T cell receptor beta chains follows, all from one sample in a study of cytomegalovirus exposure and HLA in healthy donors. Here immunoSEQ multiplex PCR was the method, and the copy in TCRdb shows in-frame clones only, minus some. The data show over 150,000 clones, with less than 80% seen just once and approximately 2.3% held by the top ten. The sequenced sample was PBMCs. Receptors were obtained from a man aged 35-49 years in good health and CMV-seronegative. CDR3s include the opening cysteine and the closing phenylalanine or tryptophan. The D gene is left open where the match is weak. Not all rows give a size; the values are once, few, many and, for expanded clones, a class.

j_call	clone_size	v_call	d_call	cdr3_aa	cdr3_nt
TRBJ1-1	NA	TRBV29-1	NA	CSVVRDTSNTEAFF	TGCAGCGTTGTCAGGGACACCTCGAACACTGAAGCTTTCTTT
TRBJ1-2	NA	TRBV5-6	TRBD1	CASSFRDRGRGYTF	TGTGCCAGCAGCTTCAGGGACAGGGGGCGCGGCTACACCTTC
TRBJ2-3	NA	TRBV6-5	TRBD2	CASSYGSGREDTQYF	TGTGCCAGCAGTTACGGTAGCGGGAGGGAAGATACGCAGTATTTT
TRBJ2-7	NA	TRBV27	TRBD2	CASNSGTSYEQYF	TGTGCCAGCAACTCCGGGACTAGCTATGAGCAGTACTTC
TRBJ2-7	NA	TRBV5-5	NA	CASSPGAKVFEQYF	TGTGCCAGCAGCCCGGGAGCGAAGGTCTTCGAGCAGTACTTC
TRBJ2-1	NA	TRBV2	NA	CASTLGALNEQFF	TGTGCCAGCACACTTGGGGCCCTCAATGAGCAGTTCTTC
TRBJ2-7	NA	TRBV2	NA	CASSEAGGLYSYEQYF	TGTGCCAGCAGTGAAGCTGGAGGTTTGTACTCCTACGAGCAGTACTTC
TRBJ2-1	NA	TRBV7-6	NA	CASSLFGKNEQFF	TGTGCCAGCAGCTTATTCGGTAAGAATGAGCAGTTCTTC
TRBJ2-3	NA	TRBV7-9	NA	CASSLPGTDTQYF	TGTGCCAGCAGCTTGCCGGGGACAGATACGCAGTATTTT
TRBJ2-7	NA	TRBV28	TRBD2	CASRKSGSTYEQYF	TGTGCCAGCAGAAAAAGCGGGAGCACCTACGAGCAGTACTTC
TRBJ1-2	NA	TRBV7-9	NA	CASTPSSYGYTF	TGTGCCAGCACGCCTTCCAGCTATGGCTACACCTTC
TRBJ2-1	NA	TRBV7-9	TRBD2	CSSSVLGAGGSNKQFF	TGTTCCAGCAGCGTGTTAGGGGCGGGAGGAAGCAATAAGCAGTTCTTC
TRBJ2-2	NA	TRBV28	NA	CASSLTGVITGELFF	TGTGCCAGCAGTTTAACGGGAGTCATCACCGGGGAGCTGTTTTTT
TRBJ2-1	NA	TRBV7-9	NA	CASSPGTLRFFDEQFF	TGTGCCAGCAGCCCAGGGACACTTCGTTTTTTCGATGAGCAGTTCTTC
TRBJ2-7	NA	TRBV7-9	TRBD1	CASSLGQGAYEQYF	TGTGCCAGCAGCCTGGGACAGGGGGCTTACGAGCAGTACTTC
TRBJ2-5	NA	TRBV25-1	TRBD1	CASSEGLSGQGQETQYF	TGTGCCAGCAGTGAAGGTCTCTCGGGACAGGGCCAAGAGACCCAGTACTTC
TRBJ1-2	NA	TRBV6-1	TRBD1	CASRYTGTDHYGYTF	TGTGCCAGCAGATACACCGGGACAGACCACTATGGCTACACCTTC
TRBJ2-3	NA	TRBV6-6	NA	CASSYDLWASTDTQYF	TGTGCCAGCAGTTACGACCTTTGGGCTAGCACAGATACGCAGTATTTT
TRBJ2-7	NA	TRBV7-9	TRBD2	CASSFSGLAHEQYF	TGTGCCAGCAGCTTTTCCGGACTAGCACACGAGCAGTACTTC
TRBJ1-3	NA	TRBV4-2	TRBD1	CASSQDRARQGAGGNTIYF	TGTGCCAGCAGCCAAGATAGAGCGAGACAGGGGGCAGGAGGAAACACCATATATTTT
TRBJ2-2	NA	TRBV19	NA	CASSPQGLKAGELFF	TGTGCCAGCAGCCCTCAGGGGTTGAAGGCCGGGGAGCTGTTTTTT
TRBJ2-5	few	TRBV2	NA	CASSLQVLQETQYF	TGTGCCAGCAGTCTACAGGTCCTCCAAGAGACCCAGTACTTC
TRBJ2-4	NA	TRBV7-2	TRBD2	CASSSRTSGIDIQYF	TGTGCCAGCAGCTCGCGGACTAGCGGGATAGACATTCAGTACTTC
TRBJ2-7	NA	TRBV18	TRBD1	CASSPLGQGGYEQYF	TGTGCCAGCTCACCACTTGGACAGGGCGGGTACGAGCAGTACTTC
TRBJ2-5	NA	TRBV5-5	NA	CASSLLGASETQYF	TGTGCCAGCAGCTTATTGGGGGCGTCGGAGACCCAGTACTTC
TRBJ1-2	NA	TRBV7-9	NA	CASSNQGFGYGYTF	TGTGCCAGCAGCAACCAGGGGTTTGGCTATGGCTACACCTTC
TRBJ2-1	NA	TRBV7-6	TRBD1	CASSLGQGAGNEQFF	TGTGCCAGCAGCCTAGGACAGGGGGCTGGCAATGAGCAGTTCTTC
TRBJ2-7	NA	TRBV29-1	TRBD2	CSVEGSGSLHEQYF	TGCAGCGTTGAAGGGAGCGGGAGTCTCCACGAGCAGTACTTC
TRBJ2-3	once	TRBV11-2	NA	CASSLDPVRDTQYF	TGTGCCAGCAGCTTAGACCCCGTCAGAGATACGCAGTATTTT
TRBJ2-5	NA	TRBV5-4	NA	CASSSSETQYF	TGTGCCAGCAGTTCCTCGGAGACCCAGTACTTC
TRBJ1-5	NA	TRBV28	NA	CASSFSLNQPQHF	TGTGCCAGCAGTTTTTCCCTCAATCAGCCCCAGCATTTT
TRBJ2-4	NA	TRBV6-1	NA	CASSEATPARNQNIQYF	TGTGCCAGCAGTGAAGCGACGCCCGCCAGGAACCAAAACATTCAGTACTTC
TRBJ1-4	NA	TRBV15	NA	CATSRDWQGKEKLFF	TGTGCCACCAGCAGAGATTGGCAGGGAAAGGAAAAACTGTTTTTT
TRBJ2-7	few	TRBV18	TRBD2	CASSPIREGYEQYF	TGTGCCAGCTCACCAATCCGGGAGGGCTACGAGCAGTACTTC
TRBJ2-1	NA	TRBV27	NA	CASSFRLALNEQFF	TGTGCCAGCAGTTTCAGGTTGGCTTTAAATGAGCAGTTCTTC
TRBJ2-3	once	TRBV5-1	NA	CASPFEGGPRGSRNDTQYF	TGCGCCAGCCCCTTTGAGGGCGGGCCCCGGGGGTCTCGTAACGATACGCAGTATTTT
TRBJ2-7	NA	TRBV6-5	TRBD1	CASGGTGDPYEQYF	TGTGCCAGCGGGGGGACAGGGGATCCCTACGAGCAGTACTTC
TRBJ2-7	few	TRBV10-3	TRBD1	CASSESGTGGYEQYF	TGTGCCAGCAGTGAATCCGGGACAGGGGGGTACGAGCAGTACTTC
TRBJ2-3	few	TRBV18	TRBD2	CASSPLIAGQSTDTQYF	TGTGCCAGCTCACCACTGATAGCGGGACAAAGCACAGATACGCAGTATTTT
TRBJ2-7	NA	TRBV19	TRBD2	CASSPGTISSSYEQYF	TGTGCCAGTAGTCCGGGGACTATTTCAAGCTCCTACGAGCAGTACTTC
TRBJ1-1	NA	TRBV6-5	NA	CASSSGDGRAEAFF	TGTGCCAGCAGTTCAGGGGATGGTAGGGCTGAAGCTTTCTTT
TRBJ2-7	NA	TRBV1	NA	CTSSQDPTGDYEQYF	TGCACCAGCAGCCAAGATCCGACGGGAGACTACGAGCAGTACTTC
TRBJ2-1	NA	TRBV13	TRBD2	CASSSRTSGMSYNEQFF	TGTGCCAGCAGCTCCAGGACTAGCGGGATGTCCTACAATGAGCAGTTCTTC
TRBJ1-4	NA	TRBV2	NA	CASSPTGQPNEKLFF	TGTGCCAGCAGTCCTACGGGACAACCAAATGAAAAACTGTTTTTT
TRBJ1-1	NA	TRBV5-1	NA	CASSFSGATEAFF	TGCGCCAGCAGCTTTAGTGGGGCCACTGAAGCTTTCTTT
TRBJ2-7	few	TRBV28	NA	CASSHSYEQYF	TGTGCCAGCAGTCACTCCTACGAGCAGTACTTC
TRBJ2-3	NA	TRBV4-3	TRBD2	CASSPTVAGARYTQYF	TGCGCCAGCAGCCCGACCGTAGCGGGGGCACGATATACGCAGTATTTT
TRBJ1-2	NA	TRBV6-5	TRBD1	CASSYNPWTGKDGYTF	TGTGCCAGCAGTTATAATCCCTGGACAGGGAAGGATGGCTACACCTTC
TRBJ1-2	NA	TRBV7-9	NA	CASSLSTGLYGYTF	TGTGCCAGCAGCTTATCCACGGGACTCTATGGCTACACCTTC
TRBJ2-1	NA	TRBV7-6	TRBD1	CASSSSSGGGYNEQFF	TGTGCCAGCAGCTCCTCATCAGGGGGCGGGTACAATGAGCAGTTCTTC
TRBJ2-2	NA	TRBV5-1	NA	CASSLVTRGTGELFF	TGCGCCAGCAGCTTGGTTACCAGGGGCACCGGGGAGCTGTTTTTT
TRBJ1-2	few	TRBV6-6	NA	CASSYSSSLYGYTF	TGTGCCAGCAGTTACTCGAGTTCCCTATATGGCTACACCTTC